This entry is about one T cell receptor beta chain. Its recognized antigen is unknown. Nothing much larger sits one base from this clone, and base qualities are not available. CDR1 SGHTA and CDR2 FQGTGA are derived from the germline V gene. The CDR3 spans 16 residues, from the cysteine through the phenylalanine. The entry retains the CDR3 DNA only, 48 bases that are in frame from base 1. V was cut back by 8 bases and J by 4 bases, leaving a gap of 18 bases between them. TCR beta CDR3 regions were amplified from RNA transcripts. A first-round RT-PCR of the TCR CDR3 used the HTBI primer set with the Qiagen OneStep RT-PCR kit. Libraries were constructed in a second round of multiplex PCR, after which size selection and purification were carried out. Sequencing of the libraries was done on an Illumina HiSeq2000 using paired-end 100 bp reads. Regarding the original processing steps: SOAPnuke was used to process the raw data, throwing out any read that contained adapters or uncalled bases, had a mean Phred below 15, or lacked an exact constant-primer or identifier match. COPE v1.2.5 was used to merge high-quality paired reads, and clonotypes were defined as unique nucleotide sequences. MiTCR v1.1 was used to align clonotypes to the IMGT TRBV, TRBD and TRBJ reference segments. The analysis included only V-J combinations with a frequency above 0.0001, which together covered around 99% of the repertoires. The TCS score was defined as the ratio of F50 (clonal expansion) to E x V (chaos), calculated using BLOSUM62-based TCRdist between CDR3 peptides within each V-J. Welch's t-statistics and random forest reduced approximately 520 V-J features to fewer than 15, which were used in a naive Bayes classifier (R e1071). In-frame beta chains were kept once TCRdb had trimmed the public reads at Q25 with fastp and called clones with MiXCR. Rows merge per CDR3 protein into single entries with the most common DNA and genes. The V and J calls come from TCRdb's annotation, not from the publication. Present in this sample are about 360,000 distinct CDR3 sequences, under 15% of which were seen just once. Less than 10% of the sample is held by the ten biggest clonotypes.

This sample was taken from a study of T cells in Graves' hyperthyroidism and ophthalmopathy (dated by TCRdb to the late 2010s). Study-level background: Peripheral blood was collected at initial diagnosis, before any treatment. To identify distinguishing TCR V-J signatures, a discovery cohort of 95 to 100 patients was used, comprising some 45 with Graves' ophthalmopathy and under 60 with stable Graves' hyperthyroidism. Prospective prediction of ophthalmopathy was tested in an independent validation cohort consisting of fewer than 20 hyperthyroidism patients and 15 to 17 patients who later progressed to ophthalmopathy. The 75 to 100 discovery patients were divided at random into training and test sets in a 7:3 ratio. In more than 5 Graves' hyperthyroidism patients, the study also compared T-cell repertoires from thyroid tissue with T-cell repertoires from blood. Once sampling was done, hyperthyroidism patients were given methimazole at a starting dose of 30 mg daily, whereas ophthalmopathy patients were given high-dose intravenous methylprednisolone. The paper describes TCR Vbeta CDR3 sequencing of 135 peripheral blood samples, made up of some 42 ophthalmopathy patients, approximately 76 hyperthyroidism patients and approximately 17 progressor patients.

Broader findings and caveats from the paper: Sample size was not statistically predetermined, and investigators were not blinded to group allocation. A model built on a 13 V-J signature distinguished ophthalmopathy from stable hyperthyroidism, reaching about 88% sensitivity and 81.08% specificity in cross-validation and 80%/75% in testing. In validation, the model predicted progression to ophthalmopathy a median of roughly 6.5 months before onset, with about 67% sensitivity and roughly 77% specificity. Most expanded thyroid clonotypes (frequency above 0.001) were also found in blood, which suggests that blood repertoires may mirror thyroid immune responses.

Stable Graves' hyperthyroidism was defined as the absence of progression to ophthalmopathy over 18 months of follow-up. Hyperthyroidism patients were aged 18 to 65 years and newly diagnosed, with disease duration of less than 2 months. The study excluded patients with uncontrolled infections, other autoimmune diseases, pregnancy or lactation. Diagnoses were established on the basis of clinical symptoms, serum thyroxine and TRAb, thyroid ultrasound, and orbital computed tomography. PBMCs were separated from roughly 10 ml of fresh peripheral blood using Ficoll-Paque density gradient centrifugation. Total RNA was extracted with Trizol reagent, and quality was checked on an Agilent 2100 Bioanalyzer.

The TCR sequence derives from a woman in her late teens or twenties with Graves' hyperthyroidism. The rearranged segments are TRBV7-3 and TRBJ2-6, with TRBD2 as a weak D call on 6 bases. Sequencing was performed on blood. The base sequence is TGTGCCAGCGGGCCCGGGGGAATTTTGGGGGCCAACGTCCTGACTTTC. Translated, it gives CASGPGGILGANVLTF.